What follows describes a single T cell receptor beta chain. The antigen is unknown. This sample stems from a study of CXCR3-negative and CXCR3-positive naive CD8 T cells. Whole-study results and caveats: Surface CD5 looked about the same in the naive subsets, so the authors worked out TCR strength from TRB CDR3 properties. Memory cells diverged, while naive CXCR3-positive and CXCR3-negative cells had similar TRBV-TRBJ usage.

Preparation of TRB cDNA libraries relied on 5' RACE carrying UMI labels. TCRdb derives one entry per CDR3 protein from the 5' RACE reads, leaving out DNA. Its table lists about 28,000 distinct CDR3 sequences. CDR1 and CDR2 from the germline V gene are WNHNN and SYGVQD (reference sequence). CDR3 length: 11 residues. The TCR sequence derives from a human donor in good health. Some clones in this sample may be carry-over from other donors' samples. Sequences were obtained from memory CD8+ T cells from blood. The rearrangement uses TRBV10-1 and TRBJ1-2. CDR3 loop: CASSVTYGYTF.